This TCR beta chain was identified during a study of blood T cells in healthy people across ages. The length of the CDR3 is 15 residues. V was trimmed by 7 bases and J by 1 base, leaving 11 bases between them. From germline, CDR1 is MNHNS and CDR2 SASEGT. Using a J-beta primer mix together with a sample-barcoded 5' primer, a second PCR was run for roughly 6 to 12 cycles. Through a template-switch adaptor with 12 random nucleotides, each cDNA molecule received a tag. TCRdb independently ran MiXCR on the 5' RACE reads; one entry per CDR3 protein. Of 700,000 to 950,000 distinct CDR3 sequences in the sample, over 45% were seen once. This clonotype was seen a few times.

The chain combines TRBV6-1 with TRBJ2-6; D may be TRBD2 (6 bases). Material: blood. This clonotype originated in a man younger than 40 in good health. In DNA, the CDR3 is TGTGCCAGCAATAAACGGGAGTCTGGGGCCAACGTCCTGACTTTC. This translates into CASNKRESGANVLTF.